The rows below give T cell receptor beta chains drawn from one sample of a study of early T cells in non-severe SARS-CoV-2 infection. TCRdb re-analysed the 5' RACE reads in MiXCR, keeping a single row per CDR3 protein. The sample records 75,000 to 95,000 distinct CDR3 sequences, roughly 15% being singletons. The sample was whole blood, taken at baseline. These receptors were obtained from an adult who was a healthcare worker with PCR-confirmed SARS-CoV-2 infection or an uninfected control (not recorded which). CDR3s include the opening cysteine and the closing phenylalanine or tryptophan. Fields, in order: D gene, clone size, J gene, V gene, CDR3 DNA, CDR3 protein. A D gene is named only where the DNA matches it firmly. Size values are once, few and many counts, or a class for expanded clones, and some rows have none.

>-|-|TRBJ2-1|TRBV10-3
TGTGCCATCAGTGGAACGTCGGATGAGCAGTTCTTC
CAISGTSDEQFF
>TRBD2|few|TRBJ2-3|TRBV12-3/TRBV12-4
TGTGCCAGCAGTTTAGAGCGGGATCTTACAGATACGCAGTATTTT
CASSLERDLTDTQYF
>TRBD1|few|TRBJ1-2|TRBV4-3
TGCGCCAGCAGCCAAGGGCCGACAGGGGATATTTCTGGCTACACCTTC
CASSQGPTGDISGYTF
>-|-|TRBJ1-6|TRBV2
TGTGCCAGCCAACGCTCGGAGCACATAAATTCACCCCTCCACTTT
CASQRSEHINSPLHF
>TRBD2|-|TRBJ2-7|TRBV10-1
TGCGCCCCCTCGGGACTAGCCCACGAGCAGTACTTC
CAPSGLAHEQYF
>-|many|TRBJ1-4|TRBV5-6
TGTGCCAGCAGCAAAGGGGGAGAAAAACTGTTTTTT
CASSKGGEKLFF
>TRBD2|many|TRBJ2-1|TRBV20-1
TGCAGTGCCTTTCATCTCGGGACTAGCGGGGAGGCGTTCTTC
CSAFHLGTSGEAFF
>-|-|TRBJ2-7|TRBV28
TGTGCCAGCCGCGGGCCCGAGCAGTACTTC
CASRGPEQYF
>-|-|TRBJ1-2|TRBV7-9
TGTGCCAGCAGCGTCTCCGGGACATACTATGGCTACACCTTC
CASSVSGTYYGYTF
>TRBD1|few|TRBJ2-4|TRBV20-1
TGCAGTGCTGACGCCGGGGACAGCCTAGCCAAAAACATTCAGTACTTC
CSADAGDSLAKNIQYF
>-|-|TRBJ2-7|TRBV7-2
TGTGCCAGCAGCGTGGAGGGCCGCGGCGACGAGCAGTACTTC
CASSVEGRGDEQYF
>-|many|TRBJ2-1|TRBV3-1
TGTGCCAGCAGCCCCGGTTGGGGCAGCTCCTACAATGAGCAGTTCTTC
CASSPGWGSSYNEQFF
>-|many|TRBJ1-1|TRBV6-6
TGTGCCAGCCGACTAAAAATTCCTGAAGCTTTCTTT
CASRLKIPEAFF
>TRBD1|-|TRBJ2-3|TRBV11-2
TGTGCCAGCAGCCCTAGAGGACAGGGGTCGCAGTATTTT
CASSPRGQGSQYF
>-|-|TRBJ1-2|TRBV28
TGTGCCAGCAGTTCCCTTGTGGGCTATGGCTACACCTTC
CASSSLVGYGYTF
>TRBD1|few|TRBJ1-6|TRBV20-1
TGCAGTGCTAGCGGACAGGAGGACAGCTCCTATAATTCACCCCTCCACTTT
CSASGQEDSSYNSPLHF
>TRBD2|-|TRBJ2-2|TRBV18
TGTGCCAGCTCTCTGGCTAGCGGGAAGAACACCGGGGAGCTGTTTTTT
CASSLASGKNTGELFF
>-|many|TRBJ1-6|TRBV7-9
TGTGCCAGCAGCTTGACAGGAGGCGCACCCCTCCACTTT
CASSLTGGAPLHF
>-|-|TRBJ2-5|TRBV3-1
TGTGCCAGCAGCCAAGTGTCGGTATTTCACGAGACCCAGTACTTC
CASSQVSVFHETQYF
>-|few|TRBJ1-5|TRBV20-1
TGCAGTGCTCGCGGAGTTAGCAATCAGCCCCAGCATTTT
CSARGVSNQPQHF
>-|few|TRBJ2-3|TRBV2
TGTGCCAGCAGTGAAGCTGAAGATACGCAGTATTTT
CASSEAEDTQYF
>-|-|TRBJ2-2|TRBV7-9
TGTGCCAGCAGCACCACCGGGGAGCTGTTTTTT
CASSTTGELFF
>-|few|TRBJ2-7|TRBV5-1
TGCGCCAGCAGCTTGGTGGACAGCCGTCTCGGCGAGCAGTACTTC
CASSLVDSRLGEQYF
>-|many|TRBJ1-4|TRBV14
TGTGCCAGCAGCCAAGGCTCCCGGGAAAAACTGTTTTTT
CASSQGSREKLFF
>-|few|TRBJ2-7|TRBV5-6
TGTGCCAGCAGCTTGTTCGTGCGCTACGAGCAGTACTTC
CASSLFVRYEQYF
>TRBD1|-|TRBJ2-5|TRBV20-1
TGCAGTGCTACTTACTCCGGGACAGGGGAGACCCAGTACTTC
CSATYSGTGETQYF
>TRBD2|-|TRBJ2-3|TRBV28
TGTGCCAGCAGTTCTCATAGGACTAGCGGGAGATGGCGGGGCGATAATACGCAGTATTTT
CASSSHRTSGRWRGDNTQYF
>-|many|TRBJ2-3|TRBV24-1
TGTGCCACCAGTGACCCGGGACTCCTGAGCACAGATACGCAGTATTTT
CATSDPGLLSTDTQYF
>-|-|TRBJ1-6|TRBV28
TGTGCCAGCAGTTTATCGCATTCACCCCTCCACTTT
CASSLSHSPLHF
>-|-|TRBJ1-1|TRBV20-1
TGCAGTGCTAGAGATTCCCAGAACACTGAAGCTTTCTTT
CSARDSQNTEAFF
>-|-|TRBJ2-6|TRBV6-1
TGTGCCAGCAGTGAAGAGTCCTCTGGGGCCAACGTCCTGACTTTC
CASSEESSGANVLTF
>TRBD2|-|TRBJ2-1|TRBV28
TGTGCCAGCAGCCCCGGACTAGTTCGGTTCTTC
CASSPGLVRFF
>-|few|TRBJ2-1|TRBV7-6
TGTGCCAGCAGCTCCATAGGACACGATGAGCAGTTCTTC
CASSSIGHDEQFF
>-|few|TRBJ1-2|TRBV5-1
TGCGCCAGCAGCTTGGATGACCCTAACTATGGCTACACCTTC
CASSLDDPNYGYTF
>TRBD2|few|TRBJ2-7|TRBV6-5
TGTGCCAGCAGTTACTCGTACCGTAGCGGGAGGACTATTTACGAGCAGTACTTC
CASSYSYRSGRTIYEQYF
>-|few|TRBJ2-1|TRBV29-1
TGCAGCGGCACCGGGACACTTGGAGGTGAGCAGTTCTTC
CSGTGTLGGEQFF
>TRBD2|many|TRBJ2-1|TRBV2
TGTGCCAGCCGGACTAGCGGGATCAATGAGCAGTTCTTC
CASRTSGINEQFF
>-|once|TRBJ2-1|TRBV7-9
TGTGCCAGCAGCTATTCGGGTCTTATGAGAGACAATGAGCAGTTCTTC
CASSYSGLMRDNEQFF
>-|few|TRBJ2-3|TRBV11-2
TGTGCCAGCAGCCCTCCAGCGCGGAGGTATACGCAGTATTTT
CASSPPARRYTQYF
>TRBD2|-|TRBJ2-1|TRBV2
TGTGCCAGCAGTGAAGTCGTGGCGGGAGGGACCTACAATGAGCAGTTCTTC
CASSEVVAGGTYNEQFF
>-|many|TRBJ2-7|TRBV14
TGTGCCAGCAGCCAAGGCTTGAGGTCCTACGAGCAGTACTTC
CASSQGLRSYEQYF
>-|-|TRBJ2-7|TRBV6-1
TGTGCCAGCAGTGAATTTCCAGCAGCCGACTCCTACGAGCAGTACTTC
CASSEFPAADSYEQYF
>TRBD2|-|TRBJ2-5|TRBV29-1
TGCAGCGTGCTAGCGGGAGTGGTGGAGACCCAGTACTTC
CSVLAGVVETQYF
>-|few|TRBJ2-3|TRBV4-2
TGTGCCAGCAGCCAAGATTTTCGGGATACGCAGTATTTT
CASSQDFRDTQYF
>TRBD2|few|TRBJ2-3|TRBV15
TGTGCCACCAGCAGAGGACTAGCGGGAGCTGATACGCAGTATTTT
CATSRGLAGADTQYF
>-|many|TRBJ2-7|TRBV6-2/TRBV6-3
TGTGCCAGCCTTCACGAGGTTCAGCGGTTTAGCTACGAGCAGTACTTC
CASLHEVQRFSYEQYF
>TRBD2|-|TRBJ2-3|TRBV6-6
TGTGCCAGCAGTTCACCGACTAGCGGGAGTAGGGGTACGCAGTATTTT
CASSSPTSGSRGTQYF
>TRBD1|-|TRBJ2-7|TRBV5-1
TGCGCCAGCAGCTTGGGACAGGGAACCTACGGGGAGCAGTACTTC
CASSLGQGTYGEQYF
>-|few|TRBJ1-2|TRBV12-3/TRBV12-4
TGTGCCAGCAGCCCCAGGCAAGGGAATTATGGCTACACCTTC
CASSPRQGNYGYTF
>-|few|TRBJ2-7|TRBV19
TGTGCCAGTAGGGACGGCCTCACCTACGAGCAGTACTTC
CASRDGLTYEQYF
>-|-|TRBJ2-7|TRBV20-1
TGCAGTGCTAGTATCCGGGACACCCTGGGGTACTTC
CSASIRDTLGYF
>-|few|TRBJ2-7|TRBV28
TGTGCCAGCAGTTCCCAGGACTACTCCTACGAGCAGTACTTC
CASSSQDYSYEQYF
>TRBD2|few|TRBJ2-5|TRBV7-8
TGTGCCAGCAGCTTAAATAAGGCTAGCGGCGGAGAGACCCAGTACTTC
CASSLNKASGGETQYF
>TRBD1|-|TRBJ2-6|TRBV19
TGTGCCTCAACGGACAGGGATAGGTTCGGGGCCAACGTCCTGACTTTC
CASTDRDRFGANVLTF
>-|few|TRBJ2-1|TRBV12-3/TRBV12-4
TGTGCCAGCAGTCCGCGGGGAAAGCAGTTCTTC
CASSPRGKQFF
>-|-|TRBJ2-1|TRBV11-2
TGTGCCAGCAGCTTAGAGAACAATGAGCAGTTCTTC
CASSLENNEQFF
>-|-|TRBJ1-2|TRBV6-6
TGTGCCAGCAGAATGGGAGCGCGGGACCCAAAAGATAACTATGGCTACACCTTC
CASRMGARDPKDNYGYTF
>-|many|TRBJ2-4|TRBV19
TGTGCCAGTAGTGCCTCCGGGACCAGCCGGCTGGTGGAAAACATTCAGTACTTC
CASSASGTSRLVENIQYF
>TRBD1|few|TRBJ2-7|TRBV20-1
TGCAGTGCTAGCGACCGGGACAGGGGAATCTACGAGCAGTACTTC
CSASDRDRGIYEQYF